What follows are 6 T cell receptor beta chains derived from one specimen sequenced in a study of T cell responses to AZD1222 COVID-19 vaccine. Assay used: immunoSEQ multiplex PCR; TCRdb lists only in-frame clones, some missing. Of about 140,000 clones listed, approximately 89% are singletons. The source material was peripheral blood, sampled on day 0 of AZD1222 vaccination. The receptors were sampled from an adult in good health.

V gene TRBV2 combines with J gene TRBJ1-2, with 9 bases identical to TRBD1. The germline V gene encodes CDR1 SNHLY and CDR2 FYNNEI. The CDR3 extends over 15 amino acids. J gave up 8 bases and V 8 bases, and 15 bases lay outside the gene matches. CDR3 sequence (DNA): TGTGCCAGCCCCCAGACAGGGGGTGTCAACCCGGGCTACACCTTC. This sequence encodes CASPQTGGVNPGYTF.

This chain joins TRBV6-5 and TRBJ1-2; D not resolved. V gave up 2 bases and J gave up 2 bases, with 12 bases separating them. CDR1 and CDR2 from the germline V gene are MNHEY and SVGAGI. This CDR3 has 15 residues. The CDR3 is CASSYGPLGNYGYTF. CDR3 bases: TGTGCCAGCAGTTACGGACCCCTCGGGAACTATGGCTACACCTTC.

This rearrangement joins TRBV5-8 to TRBJ1-1; TRBD1 matches at 9 bases. With 3 bases clipped from V and 5 bases from J, the junction kept 8 bases outside the gene matches. This CDR3 contains 15 residues. Germline V gene lookup returns CDR1 SGHTS and CDR2 YDEGEE. Here the CDR3 DNA reads TGTGCCAGCAGCTATCACAGGGGGCGTATTACTGAAGCTTTCTTT. This translates into CASSYHRGRITEAFF.

This clone was seen only a few times. DNA of the CDR3: TGTGCCAGCAGGACAGGATTCAGCTCCTACGAGCAGTACTTC. This sequence encodes CASRTGFSSYEQYF. This rearrangement joins TRBV11-2 to TRBJ2-7; D is perhaps TRBD1 (6 bases). There are 14 residues in the CDR3. Per the germline V gene, CDR1 is SGHAT and CDR2 is FQNNGV. V was trimmed by 6 bases and J by 0 bases, leaving 12 bases between them.

This clone appeared a single time. CDR3: CASSPGQVNTEAFF. For the CDR3, the DNA is TGTGCCAGCAGCCCTGGACAGGTGAACACTGAAGCTTTCTTT. This chain connects TRBV3-1 (or the pseudogene TRBV3-2) to TRBJ1-1; 7 bases line up with TRBD1. The CDR3 sequence is 14 residues long. The V gene's germline CDR1 is LGHDT and CDR2 YNNKEL (reference sequence). With V trimmed by 4 bases and J by 0 bases, 2 bases remained unmatched.

This rearrangement joins TRBV1 to TRBJ1-5. TRBV1 is noted as a pseudogene. CDR3 length: 16 amino acids. CDR3 sequence (DNA): TGCACCAGCAGCCAATTATTAGGAGATAGCAATCAGCCCCAGCATTTT. It codes for CTSSQLLGDSNQPQHF.